Listed below are T cell receptor beta chains from one sample, sequenced in a study of blood T cell repertoires in COVID-19. Profiling relied on immunoSEQ multiplex PCR, and the TCRdb table lists in-frame clones only, not all of them. Here the sample spans about 190,000 clones, 84% being singletons. The specimen sequenced was peripheral blood. Every receptor here comes from a woman aged 70-85 years with active or convalescent COVID-19. The CDR3 runs from the conserved cysteine through the conserved F or W. D genes are given only for firm matches. Clone size, where shown, is once, few, many, or a class for clones that have expanded.

cdr3_aa: CASSFAQGSNSPLHF
cdr3_nt: TGTGCCAGCAGTTTCGCACAGGGGTCCAATTCACCCCTCCACTTT
d_call: TRBD1
v_call: TRBV28
clone_size: .
j_call: TRBJ1-6

cdr3_aa: CASSLRLTGETQYF
cdr3_nt: TGTGCCAGCAGTCTCAGGCTAACCGGAGAGACCCAGTACTTC
d_call: .
v_call: TRBV27
clone_size: .
j_call: TRBJ2-5

cdr3_aa: CASRAATGGQYGYTF
cdr3_nt: TGCGCCAGCAGAGCCGCCACAGGGGGCCAATATGGCTACACCTTC
d_call: TRBD1
v_call: TRBV5-1
clone_size: .
j_call: TRBJ1-2

cdr3_aa: CASSLRGQLNTEAFF
cdr3_nt: TGCGCCAGCAGCTTGCGGGGACAGCTGAACACTGAAGCTTTCTTT
d_call: TRBD1
v_call: TRBV5-1
clone_size: few
j_call: TRBJ1-1

cdr3_aa: CASSFVVAERGEQFF
cdr3_nt: TGTGCCAGCAGCTTCGTAGTAGCGGAGAGGGGAGAGCAGTTCTTC
d_call: .
v_call: TRBV7-6
clone_size: .
j_call: TRBJ2-1

cdr3_aa: CASSIGQTTEAFF
cdr3_nt: TGTGCCAGTAGTATAGGACAGACCACTGAAGCTTTCTTT
d_call: .
v_call: TRBV19
clone_size: once
j_call: TRBJ1-1

cdr3_aa: CASSLAASTDTQYF
cdr3_nt: TGTGCCAGCAGCCTAGCGGCTAGCACAGATACGCAGTATTTT
d_call: .
v_call: TRBV3-1/TRBV3-2
clone_size: .
j_call: TRBJ2-3

cdr3_aa: CASSPFWGQFSGNTIYF
cdr3_nt: TGTGCCAGCAGTCCGTTTTGGGGACAGTTCTCTGGAAACACCATATATTTT
d_call: TRBD1
v_call: TRBV2
clone_size: .
j_call: TRBJ1-3

cdr3_aa: CASSEGFVFSGRNNEQFF
cdr3_nt: TGTGCCAGCAGTGAAGGTTTCGTATTTAGCGGGCGGAACAATGAGCAGTTCTTC
d_call: TRBD2
v_call: TRBV6-4
clone_size: once
j_call: TRBJ2-1

cdr3_aa: CASGGLAGSSYNEQFF
cdr3_nt: TGTGCCAGCGGGGGACTAGCGGGAAGCTCCTACAATGAGCAGTTCTTC
d_call: TRBD2
v_call: TRBV7-9
clone_size: .
j_call: TRBJ2-1

cdr3_aa: CASSEPDTILNTEAFF
cdr3_nt: TGTGCCAGCAGTGAACCTGACACCATATTGAACACTGAAGCTTTCTTT
d_call: .
v_call: TRBV2
clone_size: .
j_call: TRBJ1-1

cdr3_aa: CASSTDSQFFSGNTIYF
cdr3_nt: TGTGCCAGCAGCACCGACAGTCAGTTTTTTTCTGGAAACACCATATATTTT
d_call: .
v_call: TRBV5-6
clone_size: .
j_call: TRBJ1-3

cdr3_aa: CARSSDRSSYNSPLHF
cdr3_nt: TGTGCCAGAAGCTCAGACAGAAGCTCCTATAATTCACCCCTCCACTTT
d_call: .
v_call: TRBV5-3
clone_size: .
j_call: TRBJ1-6

cdr3_aa: CSVEDGRGSYEQYF
cdr3_nt: TGCAGCGTTGAAGATGGGCGGGGCTCCTACGAGCAGTACTTC
d_call: .
v_call: TRBV29-1
clone_size: .
j_call: TRBJ2-7

cdr3_aa: CASNADGRNTGELFF
cdr3_nt: TGTGCCAGCAACGCTGACGGGAGGAACACCGGGGAGCTGTTTTTT
d_call: .
v_call: TRBV6-5
clone_size: .
j_call: TRBJ2-2

cdr3_aa: CASSPRGGGYQPQHF
cdr3_nt: TGTGCCAGCAGTCCCCGGGGAGGGGGATACCAGCCCCAGCATTTT
d_call: .
v_call: TRBV6-5
clone_size: .
j_call: TRBJ1-5

cdr3_aa: CSASRRGLGETQYF
cdr3_nt: TGCAGTGCTAGTAGAAGGGGGCTGGGAGAGACCCAGTACTTC
d_call: TRBD1
v_call: TRBV20-1
clone_size: .
j_call: TRBJ2-5

cdr3_aa: CASSPPGLAGGNEQFF
cdr3_nt: TGTGCCAGCTCACCCCCTGGACTAGCGGGAGGGAACGAGCAGTTCTTC
d_call: TRBD2
v_call: TRBV18
clone_size: .
j_call: TRBJ2-1

cdr3_aa: CASSTGTDSDTQYF
cdr3_nt: TGTGCCAGCTCCACCGGGACAGACTCAGATACGCAGTATTTT
d_call: TRBD1
v_call: TRBV18
clone_size: once
j_call: TRBJ2-3

cdr3_aa: CASSLEDRWNYGYTF
cdr3_nt: TGTGCCAGCAGCTTAGAAGACAGATGGAACTATGGCTACACCTTC
d_call: .
v_call: TRBV7-9
clone_size: once
j_call: TRBJ1-2

cdr3_aa: CASSRDRGSSYEQYF
cdr3_nt: TGTGCCAGCAGCCGCGACAGGGGCTCGTCCTACGAGCAGTACTTC
d_call: TRBD1
v_call: TRBV11-2
clone_size: .
j_call: TRBJ2-7

cdr3_aa: CASSRLGVYHTGELFF
cdr3_nt: TGCGCCAGCAGCCGGCTCGGGGTCTACCACACCGGGGAGCTGTTTTTT
d_call: .
v_call: TRBV5-1
clone_size: .
j_call: TRBJ2-2

cdr3_aa: CASSSRGFIDEQFF
cdr3_nt: TGCGCCAGCAGCTCCAGGGGGTTTATCGATGAGCAGTTCTTC
d_call: TRBD1
v_call: TRBV5-1
clone_size: few
j_call: TRBJ2-1

cdr3_aa: CASPGTAYGYTF
cdr3_nt: TGTGCCAGCCCCGGGACAGCTTATGGCTACACCTTC
d_call: TRBD1
v_call: TRBV11-3
clone_size: .
j_call: TRBJ1-2

cdr3_aa: CASSPSAHSTDTQYF
cdr3_nt: TGTGCCAGCAGCCCTAGCGCGCATAGCACAGATACGCAGTATTTT
d_call: .
v_call: TRBV11-2
clone_size: .
j_call: TRBJ2-3

cdr3_aa: CASSLGGTGVQPQHF
cdr3_nt: TGTGCCAGCAGCTTAGGGGGGACAGGGGTTCAGCCCCAGCATTTT
d_call: TRBD1
v_call: TRBV7-8
clone_size: once
j_call: TRBJ1-5

cdr3_aa: CASSAWRGGSKEKLFF
cdr3_nt: TGTGCCAGTAGCGCCTGGAGGGGGGGGTCGAAAGAAAAACTGTTTTTT
d_call: .
v_call: TRBV19
clone_size: .
j_call: TRBJ1-4

cdr3_aa: CAWSIYGTGNQPQHF
cdr3_nt: TGTGCCTGGAGTATCTACGGGACAGGGAACCAGCCCCAGCATTTT
d_call: TRBD1
v_call: TRBV30
clone_size: .
j_call: TRBJ1-5

cdr3_aa: CASSELGGRAEQYF
cdr3_nt: TGCGCCAGCAGTGAGTTGGGGGGTAGGGCCGAGCAGTACTTC
d_call: .
v_call: TRBV10-2
clone_size: .
j_call: TRBJ2-7

cdr3_aa: CASSETLSGPYGYTF
cdr3_nt: TGTGCCAGCAGTGAAACTCTTTCCGGTCCGTATGGCTACACCTTC
d_call: .
v_call: TRBV2
clone_size: .
j_call: TRBJ1-2

cdr3_aa: CASSLTTTGLNYGYTF
cdr3_nt: TGTGCCAGCAGCCTTACAACGACAGGCCTCAACTATGGCTACACCTTC
d_call: .
v_call: TRBV27
clone_size: .
j_call: TRBJ1-2

cdr3_aa: CASSFLNQPQHF
cdr3_nt: TGTGCCAGCTCCTTCCTGAATCAGCCCCAGCATTTT
d_call: .
v_call: TRBV18
clone_size: .
j_call: TRBJ1-5

cdr3_aa: CASSQESSGKAYEQYF
cdr3_nt: TGTGCCAGCAGCCAAGAATCCAGCGGGAAAGCCTACGAGCAGTACTTC
d_call: TRBD2
v_call: TRBV4-2
clone_size: .
j_call: TRBJ2-7

cdr3_aa: CASSLPSGMNNEQFF
cdr3_nt: TGTGCCAGCAGCTTGCCTAGCGGAATGAACAATGAGCAGTTCTTC
d_call: TRBD2
v_call: TRBV5-6
clone_size: .
j_call: TRBJ2-1

cdr3_aa: CASRMTGNTEAFF
cdr3_nt: TGTGCCAGCAGGATGACTGGGAACACTGAAGCTTTCTTT
d_call: .
v_call: TRBV11-2
clone_size: .
j_call: TRBJ1-1

cdr3_aa: CASSLLQGDSPLHF
cdr3_nt: TGTGCCAGCAGCTTATTACAGGGTGACTCACCCCTCCACTTT
d_call: .
v_call: TRBV11-1
clone_size: once
j_call: TRBJ1-6

cdr3_aa: CSVEELVNSYNEQFF
cdr3_nt: TGCAGCGTTGAAGAATTAGTAAACTCCTACAATGAGCAGTTCTTC
d_call: .
v_call: TRBV29-1
clone_size: .
j_call: TRBJ2-1

cdr3_aa: CASSQRGTGELFF
cdr3_nt: TGCGCCAGCAGCCAAAGGGGCACCGGGGAGCTGTTTTTT
d_call: .
v_call: TRBV4-1
clone_size: few
j_call: TRBJ2-2

cdr3_aa: CASRSSSGNTIYF
cdr3_nt: TGCGCCAGCAGGTCGTCCTCTGGAAACACCATATATTTT
d_call: .
v_call: TRBV5-1
clone_size: .
j_call: TRBJ1-3

cdr3_aa: CASSSSRISAQYF
cdr3_nt: TGTGCCAGCAGCTCTTCCAGGATCTCGGCGCAGTATTTT
d_call: .
v_call: TRBV6-5
clone_size: .
j_call: TRBJ2-3

cdr3_aa: CASSPRDQGTEAFF
cdr3_nt: TGTGCCAGCAGTCCCCGTGACCAGGGTACTGAAGCTTTCTTT
d_call: .
v_call: TRBV27
clone_size: .
j_call: TRBJ1-1

cdr3_aa: CASSTTLSGDTQYF
cdr3_nt: TGTGCCAGCTCTACAACCCTTAGCGGAGATACGCAGTATTTT
d_call: .
v_call: TRBV19
clone_size: .
j_call: TRBJ2-3

cdr3_aa: CASRKGGWSGNTIYF
cdr3_nt: TGTGCCAGCAGAAAGGGAGGGTGGTCTGGAAACACCATATATTTT
d_call: .
v_call: TRBV28
clone_size: few
j_call: TRBJ1-3

cdr3_aa: CASTKRGTGGSALHF
cdr3_nt: TGTGCCAGCACTAAAAGGGGGACAGGGGGCAGCGCCCTCCACTTT
d_call: TRBD1
v_call: TRBV28
clone_size: few
j_call: TRBJ1-6

cdr3_aa: CASSAGNQPQHF
cdr3_nt: TGTGCCAGCAGCGCAGGGAACCAGCCCCAGCATTTT
d_call: .
v_call: TRBV9
clone_size: .
j_call: TRBJ1-5

cdr3_aa: CASSSRLVVYNEQFF
cdr3_nt: TGTGCCAGCAGCTCCCGACTAGTAGTCTACAATGAGCAGTTCTTC
d_call: .
v_call: TRBV5-4
clone_size: .
j_call: TRBJ2-1

cdr3_aa: CASRDTGGLWAGELFF
cdr3_nt: TGTGCCAGCAGGGACACAGGGGGCCTGTGGGCCGGGGAGCTGTTTTTT
d_call: TRBD1
v_call: TRBV6-6
clone_size: .
j_call: TRBJ2-2

cdr3_aa: CASSVLPGVWNEQFF
cdr3_nt: TGTGCCAGCAGCGTACTCCCCGGTGTGTGGAATGAGCAGTTCTTC
d_call: .
v_call: TRBV9
clone_size: .
j_call: TRBJ2-1

cdr3_aa: CASSESTLGRVGYTF
cdr3_nt: TGCGCCAGCAGTGAGTCGACTCTTGGGAGGGTTGGCTACACCTTC
d_call: .
v_call: TRBV10-2
clone_size: once
j_call: TRBJ1-2

cdr3_aa: CASSFGARGEIGEKLFF
cdr3_nt: TGTGCCAGCAGCTTTGGGGCCCGGGGGGAAATAGGTGAAAAACTGTTTTTT
d_call: .
v_call: TRBV7-8
clone_size: .
j_call: TRBJ1-4

cdr3_aa: CARSGTGVGGELFF
cdr3_nt: TGTGCCAGATCCGGGACAGGGGTTGGCGGGGAGCTGTTTTTT
d_call: TRBD1
v_call: TRBV19
clone_size: .
j_call: TRBJ2-2

cdr3_aa: CASSPLPPQRNQPQHF
cdr3_nt: TGTGCCAGCTCACCCCTGCCCCCCCAGAGGAATCAGCCCCAGCATTTT
d_call: .
v_call: TRBV18
clone_size: .
j_call: TRBJ1-5

cdr3_aa: CASSYSSVSGNTIYF
cdr3_nt: TGTGCCAGCAGTTACTCTTCCGTCTCTGGAAACACCATATATTTT
d_call: .
v_call: TRBV6-2/TRBV6-3
clone_size: .
j_call: TRBJ1-3

cdr3_aa: CASLWQASYEQYF
cdr3_nt: TGTGCCAGCCTCTGGCAGGCCTCCTACGAGCAGTACTTC
d_call: .
v_call: TRBV2
clone_size: .
j_call: TRBJ2-7